What follows are 15 T cell receptor beta chains derived from one specimen sequenced in a study of shared clonotypes between healthy human individuals. Measured with immunoSEQ multiplex PCR; TCRdb has only the in-frame clones, and not every one. The table has over a million clones, about 84% seen once; the top ten hold under 0.6%. Material: memory CD4+ T cells from PBMCs. Subset indicated: CD45RA-negative fraction. The origin of the receptors is a man between 18 and 29 years old in good health. Some clones in this sample may be carry-over from other donors' samples.

The chain is built from TRBV2 and TRBJ2-1; D not certain. Germline assignment: CDR1 SNHLY and CDR2 FYNNEI. The CDR3 runs 13 residues. V gave up 0 bases and J gave up 9 bases, with 9 bases separating them. This CDR3 reads CASSEAVRTEQFF. The CDR3, as DNA: TGTGCCAGCAGTGAAGCGGTGCGAACTGAGCAGTTCTTC. The full variable domain, with the rest looked up from reference TRBV2 and TRBJ2-1, is EPEVTQTPSHQVTQMGQEVILRCVPISNHLYFYWYRQILGQKVEFLVSFYNNEISEKSEIFDDQFSVERPDGSNFTLKIRSTKLEDSAMYFCASSEAVRTEQFFGPGTRLTVL.

This chain uses TRBV7-2 with TRBJ2-6; the D is unclear. CDR3 length equals 15 residues. Germline CDR1 and CDR2: SGHTA and FQGNSA. V lost 5 bases and J 1 base, leaving 9 bases between the germline ends. In DNA, the CDR3 is TGTGCCAGCAGCCCGATAAGATCTGGGGCCAACGTCCTGACTTTC. Protein: CASSPIRSGANVLTF. Full variable domain (missing parts from reference TRBV7-2 and TRBJ2-6): GAGVSQSPSNKVTEKGKDVELRCDPISGHTALYWYRQSLGQGLEFLIYFQGNSAPDKSGLPSDRFSAERTGGSVSTLTIQRTQQEDSAVYLCASSPIRSGANVLTFGAGSRLTVL.

A single count supports this clone. This chain's CDR3 is CASSLEGWGGLNEKLFF. In nucleotides, the CDR3 is TGCGCCAGCAGCTTGGAAGGCTGGGGAGGGCTTAATGAAAAACTGTTTTTT. This chain connects TRBV5-1 to TRBJ1-4; D gene unclear. CDR1 is SGHRS, CDR2 YFSETQ, per germline. CDR3 length: 17 residues. V was clipped by 0 bases and J by 4 bases, with 16 bases between them.

This sequence joins TRBV12-5 and TRBJ1-1, with 10 positions matching TRBD1. The CDR3 runs to 16 residues. V lost 5 bases to trimming and J lost 5 bases; unmatched junction nucleotides: 11. Germline loops: CDR1 LGHNT, CDR2 FRNRAP. CDR3 residues: CASGPDRGLRRTEAFF. The CDR3 DNA reads as TGTGCTAGTGGTCCGGACAGGGGGTTGCGTAGGACTGAAGCTTTCTTT.

This clone was detected once. The chain uses TRBV29-1 and TRBJ1-1; D is perhaps TRBD1 (5 bases). The CDR3 totals 15 residues. V was shortened by 4 bases and J by 0 bases, with 15 bases between the two germline ends. The germline V gene encodes CDR1 SQVTM and CDR2 ANQGSEA. CDR3 nucleotides: TGCAGCGTTGTAGGCAGGGTACTGGTGAACACTGAAGCTTTCTTT. Residues: CSVVGRVLVNTEAFF.

This chain connects TRBV5-1 to TRBJ2-1; TRBD2 matches at 11 bases. Germline V gene sequence: CDR1 SGHRS, CDR2 YFSETQ. V was pared by 4 bases and J by 8 bases, with 8 bases of the junction left unmatched. CDR3 length: 15 amino acids. CDR3 residues: CASSLLAGVLDEQFF. The DNA for the CDR3 is TGCGCCAGCAGCCTACTAGCGGGAGTCTTGGATGAGCAGTTCTTC.

The V gene is TRBV6-6, the J gene TRBJ2-7; D gene uncertain. The CDR3 runs 14 residues. Deletions cut 7 bases from V and 1 base from J, with 14 bases between. Germline V gives CDR1 MNHNY, CDR2 SVGAGI (reference sequence). The CDR3 sequence is CASIGVQLSYEQYF. CDR3 DNA: TGTGCCAGCATAGGCGTCCAGTTGTCCTACGAGCAGTACTTC.

The J gene is TRBJ2-7, the V gene TRBV14; D possibly corresponds to TRBD1 (6 bases). The CDR3 spans 15 residues. Germline loops: CDR1 SGHDN, CDR2 FVKESK. Trimming pared 0 bases from V and 1 base from J, leaving 10 bases between. DNA of the CDR3: TGTGCCAGCAGCCAAGATCAGGGGTATTCCTACGAGCAGTACTTC. This sequence encodes CASSQDQGYSYEQYF.

This clone was counted a single time. The chain combines TRBV28 with TRBJ2-1; 7 nucleotides agree with TRBD2. The CDR3 spans 12 residues. CDR1 is MDHEN and CDR2 is SYDVKM in the germline V gene. V dropped 2 bases and J dropped 15; count of bases not matched to a gene: 7. The CDR3 DNA follows: TGTGCCAGCAGTTTAACGGCGGGAGCTCCGTTCTTC. Residues: CASSLTAGAPFF.

The chain combines TRBV6-1 with TRBJ1-5; TRBD1 aligns across 7 bases. Germline loops: CDR1 MNHNS, CDR2 SASEGT. V shed 10 bases and J 7 bases; nucleotides not matched to a gene: 10. CDR3 length: 13 residues. In DNA, the CDR3 is TGTGCCACCAGGGACAGTCAAGTCCAGCCCCAGCATTTT. Translating gives CATRDSQVQPQHF.

The gene calls are TRBV6-1 and TRBJ2-3; D is perhaps TRBD1 or TRBD2 (6 bases each). Deletions cut 3 bases from V and 0 bases from J, with 13 bases between. Germline CDR1 MNHNS, CDR2 SASEGT. The CDR3 is 16 residues long. Here the CDR3 DNA reads TGTGCCAGCAGTGACCGGGGGCGAACTAGCACAGATACGCAGTATTTT. Its protein product is CASSDRGRTSTDTQYF.

The V and J genes are TRBV11-3 and TRBJ2-4, with TRBD2 matching over 9 bases. J gave up 2 bases and V 3 bases, and 8 bases lay outside the gene matches. The CDR3 runs to 17 residues. The germline CDR1 and CDR2 sequences are SGHNT and YENEEA. The CDR3 is CASSFCAGGPPKNIQYF. The DNA of the CDR3 is TGTGCCAGCAGCTTTTGCGCGGGAGGGCCTCCCAAAAACATTCAGTACTTC. The entire variable domain, with the rest obtained from reference TRBV11-3 and TRBJ2-4, is as follows: EAGVVQSPRYKIIEKKQPVAFWCNPISGHNTLYWYLQNLGQGPELLIRYENEEAVDDSQLPKDRFSAERLKGVDSTLKIQPAELGDSAVYLCASSFCAGGPPKNIQYFGAGTRLSVL.

The chain is built from TRBV4-2 and TRBJ2-1, with D unclear. From germline, CDR1 is LGHNA and CDR2 YNFKEQ. V was trimmed by 4 bases and J by 0 bases, leaving 10 bases between them. The CDR3 contains 15 residues. The CDR3 reads CASSPTTSSYNEQFF. The CDR3 DNA sequence: TGTGCCAGCAGCCCAACAACGAGCTCCTACAATGAGCAGTTCTTC.

This clone occurred once. A much larger clonotype is one base distant, so this may be a read error. This specimen includes other DNA sequences encoding the same CDR3. This chain joins TRBV28 and TRBJ1-4; 8 positions agree with TRBD1. CDR1 MDHEN and CDR2 SYDVKM come from the germline V gene. The V segment lost 2 bases and the J segment 3 bases; nucleotides outside the gene matches: 2. This CDR3 is 15 amino acids long. The CDR3: CASSLQGAANEKLFF. Here the CDR3 DNA reads TGTGCCAGCAGTTTACAGGGGGCAGCTAATGAAAAACTGTTTTTT.

The chain is built from TRBV10-2 and TRBJ2-7, with a tentative D call TRBD2 (5 bases). V dropped 2 bases and J dropped 0 bases, with 5 bases sitting between them. Germline V gene data show CDR1 as WSHSY and CDR2 as SAAADI. The CDR3 is 13 amino acids. CDR3 nucleotide sequence: TGCGCCAGCAGTGAGCGGGGCTCCTACGAGCAGTACTTC. Translating it yields CASSERGSYEQYF.